This paragraph covers one TCR beta chain sequence. This sample is part of a study of blood T cell repertoires in COVID-19. Study in general: The United States, Italy and Spain provided the acute and convalescent COVID-19 samples.

In the source study's methods: Reference gene primer amplification in the assay estimated nucleated cell counts. Sequencing was performed with immunoSEQ multiplex PCR; in TCRdb, only in-frame clones are kept and a portion is missing. The V and J calls and the clone size are those of that table, but D and trimming were determined from the DNA. This table holds about 120,000 clones, 81% found once. Germline values: CDR1 LGHNA, CDR2 YNFKEQ. V lost 0 bases to trimming and J lost 4 bases, with 15 bases between them. The CDR3 has 16 amino acids. The receptor comes from a man aged 50 or older with acute or convalescent COVID-19. This chain connects TRBV4-2 to TRBJ1-1, with D unresolved. Sequencing used peripheral blood. The CDR3 DNA sequence: TGTGCCAGCAGCCAAGACACACAAGGACTGATCACTGAAGCTTTCTTT. As protein: CASSQDTQGLITEAFF.